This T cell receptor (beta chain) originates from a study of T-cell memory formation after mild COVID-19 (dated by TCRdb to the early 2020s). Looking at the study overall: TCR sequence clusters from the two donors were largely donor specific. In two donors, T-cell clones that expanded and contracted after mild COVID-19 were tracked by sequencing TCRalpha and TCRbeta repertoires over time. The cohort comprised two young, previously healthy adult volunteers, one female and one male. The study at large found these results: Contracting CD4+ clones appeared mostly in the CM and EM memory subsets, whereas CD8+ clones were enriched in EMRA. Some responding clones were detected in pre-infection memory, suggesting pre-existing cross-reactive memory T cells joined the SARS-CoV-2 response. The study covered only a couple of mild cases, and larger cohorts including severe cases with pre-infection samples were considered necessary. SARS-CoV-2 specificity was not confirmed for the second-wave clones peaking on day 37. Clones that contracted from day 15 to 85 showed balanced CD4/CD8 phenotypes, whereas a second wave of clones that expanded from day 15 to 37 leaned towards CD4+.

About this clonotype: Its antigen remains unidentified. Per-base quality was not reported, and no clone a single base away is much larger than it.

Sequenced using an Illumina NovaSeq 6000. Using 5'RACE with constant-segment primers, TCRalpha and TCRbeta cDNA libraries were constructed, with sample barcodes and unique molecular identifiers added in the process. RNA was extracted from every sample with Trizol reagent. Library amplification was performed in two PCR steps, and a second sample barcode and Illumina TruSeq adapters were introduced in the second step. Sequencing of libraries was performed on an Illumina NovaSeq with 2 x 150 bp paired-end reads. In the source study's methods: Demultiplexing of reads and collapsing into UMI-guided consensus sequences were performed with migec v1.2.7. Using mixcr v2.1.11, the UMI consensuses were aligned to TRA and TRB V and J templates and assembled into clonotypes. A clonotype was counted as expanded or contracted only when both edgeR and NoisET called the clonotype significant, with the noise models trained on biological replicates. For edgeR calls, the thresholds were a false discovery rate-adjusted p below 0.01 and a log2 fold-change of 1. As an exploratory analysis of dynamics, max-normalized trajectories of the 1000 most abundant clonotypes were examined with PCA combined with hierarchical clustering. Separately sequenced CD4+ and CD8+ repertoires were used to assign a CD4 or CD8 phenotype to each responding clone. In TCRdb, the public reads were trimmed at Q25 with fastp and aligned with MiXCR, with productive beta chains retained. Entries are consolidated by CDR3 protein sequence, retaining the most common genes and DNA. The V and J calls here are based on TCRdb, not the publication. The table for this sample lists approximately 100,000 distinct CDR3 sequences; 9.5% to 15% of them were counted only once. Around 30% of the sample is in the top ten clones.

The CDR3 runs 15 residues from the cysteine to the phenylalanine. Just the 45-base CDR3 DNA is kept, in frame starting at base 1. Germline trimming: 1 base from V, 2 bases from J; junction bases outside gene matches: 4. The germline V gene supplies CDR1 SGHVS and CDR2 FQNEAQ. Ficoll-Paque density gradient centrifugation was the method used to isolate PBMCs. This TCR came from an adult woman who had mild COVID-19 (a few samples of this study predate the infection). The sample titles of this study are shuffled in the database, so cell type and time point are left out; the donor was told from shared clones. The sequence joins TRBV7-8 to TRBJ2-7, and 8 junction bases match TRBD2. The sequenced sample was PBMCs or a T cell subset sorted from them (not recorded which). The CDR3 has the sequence CASSLGSGVTYEQYF. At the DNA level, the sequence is TGTGCCAGCAGCTTAGGTAGCGGGGTTACCTACGAGCAGTACTTC.